The 32 T cell receptor beta chains below all came from one sample that was sequenced in a study of T cells in localized non-small cell lung cancer. TCRdb's copy holds only in-frame clones and misses some; the assay was immunoSEQ multiplex PCR. The table shows approximately 5,300 clones, with 32% occurring only once. The specimen was lung tumor tissue, collected before any cancer treatment. Every receptor here comes from a male donor aged 60 or older with stage III lung adenocarcinoma.

This clone has more than one count but fewer than ten. The CDR3 protein is CASRHRDRASYEQYF. Written as DNA, the CDR3 is TGTGCCAGCAGGCACCGGGACCGAGCTTCCTACGAGCAGTACTTC. The rearrangement joins TRBV6-8 to TRBJ2-7; the D call may be TRBD1 or TRBD2 (5 bases each). Germline V lookup: CDR1 MNHGY, CDR2 SAAAGT. With 6 bases removed from V and 1 base from J, the gap between germline ends came to 16 bases. This CDR3 contains 15 residues.

Within the sample, this clone is medium-sized (0.01 to 0.1%). The chain links TRBV9 to TRBJ1-1; D gene ambiguous. Between the trimmed V and J ends, which lost 0 bases and 1 base, there was a span of 10 bases. There are 15 residues in the CDR3. Germline V lookup: CDR1 SGDLS, CDR2 YYNGEE. CDR3 sequence reads: CASSVALGWNTEAFF. The CDR3 DNA reads TGTGCCAGCAGCGTAGCATTGGGGTGGAACACTGAAGCTTTCTTT.

V and J are TRBV11-3 and TRBJ1-1, with no clear D. The CDR3 loop spans 14 amino acids. Germline assignment: CDR1 SGHNT and CDR2 YENEEA. The ends were cut back, 2 bases at V and 6 bases at J, with 13 bases in the middle. Written as DNA, the CDR3 is TGTGCCAGCAGCTTAAGTCAGGCTAGCGCTGAAGCTTTCTTT. Translation gives CASSLSQASAEAFF.

The chain carries TRBV11-3 and TRBJ2-3; 7 nucleotides agree with TRBD1. The CDR3 is made up of 15 amino acids. The V segment lost 1 base and the J segment 5 bases; nucleotides outside the gene matches: 6. From germline, CDR1 is SGHNT and CDR2 YENEEA. CDR3 sequence reads: CASSLGQGQEDTQYF. The CDR3 DNA follows: TGTGCCAGCAGCTTAGGACAGGGTCAAGAAGATACGCAGTATTTT. The full variable domain, rest sourced from reference TRBV11-3 and TRBJ2-3, is EAGVVQSPRYKIIEKKQPVAFWCNPISGHNTLYWYLQNLGQGPELLIRYENEEAVDDSQLPKDRFSAERLKGVDSTLKIQPAELGDSAVYLCASSLGQGQEDTQYFGPGTRLTVL.

This clone came up a few times. The gene calls are TRBV11-3 and TRBJ2-3; TRBD1 aligns across 8 bases. J lost 2 bases, V lost 5 bases, and 6 bases had no gene match. The germline V gene has CDR1 SGHNT and CDR2 YENEEA. This CDR3 comprises 15 residues. Written as DNA, the CDR3 is TGTGCCAGCAGCCTCCGGGACAGGATCACAGATACGCAGTATTTT. Its protein product is CASSLRDRITDTQYF.

The rearrangement joins TRBV27 to TRBJ2-6; perhaps TRBD1 as D (6 bases). Per germline, CDR1 MNHEY and CDR2 SMNVEV (reference sequence). V shed 2 bases and J shed 0 bases, with 14 bases lying between them. The CDR3 length is 18 residues. CDR3 amino acids: CASSLTYGRGSGANVLTF. Here the CDR3 DNA reads TGTGCCAGCAGTTTAACGTACGGCAGGGGCTCTGGGGCCAACGTCCTGACTTTC.

This clone was seen more than once but under ten times. V gene TRBV18 combines with J gene TRBJ1-3; D possibly corresponds to TRBD1 (5 bases). The CDR3 totals 16 residues. V shed 3 bases and J shed 3 bases, with 15 bases lying between them. Germline V gene data show CDR1 as KGHSH and CDR2 as LQKENI. The CDR3 reads CASSPETGVRGNTIYF. The DNA of the CDR3 is TGTGCCAGCTCACCCGAGACGGGGGTGCGTGGAAACACCATATATTTT.

Only a few counts were recorded for this clone. The chain recombines TRBV12-5 with TRBJ1-3; TRBD1 is a possible D gene (5 bases). This CDR3 is 12 amino acids long. Germline V gene data show CDR1 as LGHNT and CDR2 as FRNRAP. The CDR3 loop reads CAGGESEVSIYF. The CDR3 region has the DNA TGTGCCGGGGGGGAGAGTGAGGTCTCCATATATTTT. Variable domain in full (rest from reference TRBV12-5 and TRBJ1-3): DARVTQTPRHKVTEMGQEVTMRCQPILGHNTVFWYRQTMMQGLELLAYFRNRAPLDDSGMPKDRFSAEMPDATLATLKIQPSEPRDSAVYFCAGGESEVSIYFGEGSWLTVV.

This clone was seen a handful of times. V gene TRBV6-8 combines with J gene TRBJ2-1; 8 bases are a match to TRBD2. CDR3 length equals 14 residues. Germline CDR1 reads MNHGY; CDR2 reads SAAAGT. V was clipped by 5 bases and J by 9 bases; unmatched bases: 9. CDR3 DNA: TGTGCCAGCAGTGTCGTTAGCGGGATGGGTGAGCAGTTCTTC. The encoded protein is CASSVVSGMGEQFF.

This clone was recorded a few times. The chain employs TRBV4-1 and TRBJ2-3; 11 bases are a match to TRBD1. Trimming at V came to 4 bases and at J to 3 bases, leaving 9 bases not matched to a gene. The CDR3 has 17 residues. The germline CDR1 and CDR2 sequences are MGHRA and YSYEKL. CDR3 in DNA: TGCGCCAGCAGCCGGCAGGCAGGGACAGGGGGGACAGATACGCAGTATTTT. Protein: CASSRQAGTGGTDTQYF.

The sample holds a few counts of this clone. This rearrangement joins TRBV2 to TRBJ1-4, with a weak D call TRBD1 (6 bases). The CDR3 consists of 14 residues. Deletions cut 6 bases from V and 5 bases from J, with 13 bases between. Germline assignment: CDR1 SNHLY and CDR2 FYNNEI. The CDR3 DNA reads TGTGCCAGCAGGTGGGCCAGGGGAAATGAAAAACTGTTTTTT. It encodes CASRWARGNEKLFF.

The chain uses TRBV6-8 and TRBJ2-1, with D unresolved. Looked up from germline, CDR1 is MNHGY and CDR2 is SAAAGT. V gave up 6 bases and J gave up 3 bases, with 9 bases separating them. This CDR3 spans 13 amino acids. The DNA of the CDR3 is TGTGCCAGCAGCCTATCGATCTACAATGAGCAGTTCTTC. Protein product: CASSLSIYNEQFF.

This clone was found a few times. The J gene is TRBJ1-1, the V gene TRBV9; 8 bases match TRBD1. There are 14 residues in the CDR3. CDR1 SGDLS and CDR2 YYNGEE come from the germline V gene. Trimming at V came to 7 bases and at J to 4 bases, leaving 9 bases not matched to a gene. The CDR3 region has the DNA TGTGCCAGCGTAGGACAGGGTAGGGGCACTGAAGCTTTCTTT. This translates into CASVGQGRGTEAFF.

The chain combines TRBV28 with TRBJ1-2; D ambiguous. The CDR3 length is 14 residues. V lost 2 bases and J lost 3, with 10 bases in between. CDR1 is MDHEN, CDR2 SYDVKM, per germline. CDR3 residues: CASSLVVGDYGYTF. DNA of the CDR3: TGTGCCAGCAGTTTAGTAGTCGGGGACTATGGCTACACCTTC.

This clone was seen only a few times. This sequence joins TRBV15 and TRBJ2-2, with TRBD2 matching 11 bases. CDR3 size: 18 residues. The germline gives CDR1 LNHNV, CDR2 YYDKDF (reference sequence). Trimming removed 0 bases from V and 3 bases from J; junction bases left unmatched: 6. In DNA form, the CDR3 reads TGTGCCACCAGCAGAGATCGGGGACTAGCGGCCTACACCGGGGAGCTGTTTTTT. It codes for CATSRDRGLAAYTGELFF.

The chain joins TRBV9 to TRBJ2-5; 9 bases align to TRBD2. This CDR3 is built from 14 residues. The germline V gene has CDR1 SGDLS and CDR2 YYNGEE. The V segment lost 4 bases and the J segment 4 bases; nucleotides outside the gene matches: 5. CDR3 sequence: CASSPSTSGETQYF. CDR3 sequence (DNA): TGTGCCAGCAGCCCTTCGACTAGCGGAGAGACCCAGTACTTC.

This clone was counted only a few times. The V call is TRBV9, the J call TRBJ2-1; TRBD2 matches at 9 bases. CDR3 length equals 17 residues. With V trimmed by 0 bases and J by 7 bases, 11 bases remained unmatched. CDR1 and CDR2 from the germline V gene are SGDLS and YYNGEE. CDR3 coding DNA: TGTGCCAGCAGCGTAGATATTGCGGGAGGGACCAAGAATGAGCAGTTCTTC. The encoded protein is CASSVDIAGGTKNEQFF. The complete variable domain, with remaining parts taken from reference TRBV9 and TRBJ2-1, reads DSGVTQTPKHLITATGQRVTLRCSPRSGDLSVYWYQQSLDQGLQFLIQYYNGEERAKGNILERFSAQQFPDLHSELNLSSLELGDSALYFCASSVDIAGGTKNEQFFGPGTRLTVL.

The rearrangement uses TRBV28 and TRBJ1-2; 7 nucleotides agree with TRBD1. The germline V gene has CDR1 MDHEN and CDR2 SYDVKM. This CDR3 is built from 12 residues. The V gene end was trimmed by 5 bases and the J gene end by 7 bases; junction bases not matched to a gene: 4. The CDR3 loop is CASSMTGFGYTF. CDR3 DNA: TGTGCCAGCAGTATGACAGGGTTTGGCTACACCTTC.

The sample holds a few counts of this clone. The chain carries TRBV19 and TRBJ1-1; the D is unclear. CDR1 and CDR2 (germline): LNHDA, SQIVND (reference sequence). V gave up 3 bases and J gave up 6 bases, with 14 bases separating them. This CDR3 is 14 amino acids long. The CDR3 loop is CASSMKTYVAEAFF. The CDR3 nucleotides are TGTGCCAGTAGTATGAAAACCTATGTCGCTGAAGCTTTCTTT.

This clone appeared a few times. The chain uses TRBV28 and TRBJ2-6; the D is unclear. The V and J ends lost 3 bases and 0 bases respectively, with 9 bases between them. The CDR3 covers 16 residues. Germline V CDR1 and CDR2: MDHEN, SYDVKM. In DNA form, the CDR3 reads TGTGCCAGCAGTTTTCTGCCGAGCTCTGGGGCCAACGTCCTGACTTTC. Protein sequence: CASSFLPSSGANVLTF.

The chain employs TRBV14 and TRBJ2-1; possible D gene TRBD1, 5 bases. The V gene's germline CDR1 is SGHDN and CDR2 FVKESK. Trimming cost V 4 bases and J 3 bases, with 16 bases left between them. This CDR3 spans 16 amino acids. Here the CDR3 reads CASSLLGADLYNEQFF. The CDR3 DNA sequence: TGTGCCAGCAGCCTCTTAGGGGCGGACCTCTACAATGAGCAGTTCTTC.

This chain connects TRBV6-8 to TRBJ2-3, with 10 bases identical to TRBD2. In germline, CDR1 is MNHGY, CDR2 SAAAGT. CDR3 length: 17 amino acids. V lost 2 bases and J lost 7; bases outside the gene matches: 12. DNA for the CDR3: TGTGCCAGCAGTTACGGTTTGCTAGCGGGAGTTTCAAATACGCAGTATTTT. It translates to CASSYGLLAGVSNTQYF.

This sequence joins TRBV18 and TRBJ1-2; no firm D call. This CDR3 contains 14 residues. The germline V gene has CDR1 KGHSH and CDR2 LQKENI. V gave up 2 bases and J gave up 4 bases, with 11 bases separating them. The CDR3 DNA follows: TGTGCCAGCTCACCATCGGGTAGCAGCTATGGCTACACCTTC. Its translation: CASSPSGSSYGYTF. Based on the CDR3 plus reference TRBV18 and TRBJ1-2, the full variable domain is NAGVMQNPRHLVRRRGQEARLRCSPMKGHSHVYWYRQLPEEGLKFMVYLQKENIIDESGMPKERFSAEFPKEGPSILRIQQVVRGDSAAYFCASSPSGSSYGYTFGSGTRLTVV.

The chain recombines TRBV14 with TRBJ2-5, with D perhaps matching TRBD1 (6 bases). Per germline, CDR1 SGHDN and CDR2 FVKESK. With 1 base removed from V and 2 bases from J, the gap between germline ends came to 23 bases. This CDR3 region has 19 residues. CDR3 DNA: TGTGCCAGCAGCCAAGGGGGGCTCGAGAAGCCCGTCCGGCAAGAGACCCAGTACTTC. The encoded protein is CASSQGGLEKPVRQETQYF.

J is TRBJ2-5 and V is TRBV28, with D hard to call. There are 13 residues in the CDR3. The V and J ends lost 2 bases and 3 bases respectively, with 7 bases between them. Looked up from germline, CDR1 is MDHEN and CDR2 is SYDVKM. The CDR3 protein is CASSLRVKETQYF. The CDR3 DNA reads TGTGCCAGCAGTTTACGGGTAAAAGAGACCCAGTACTTC. Full variable domain (missing parts from reference TRBV28 and TRBJ2-5): DVKVTQSSRYLVKRTGEKVFLECVQDMDHENMFWYRQDPGLGLRLIYFSYDVKMKEKGDIPEGYSVSREKKERFSLILESASTNQTSMYLCASSLRVKETQYFGPGTRLLVL.

There are a few counts of this clone. The J gene is TRBJ1-1, the V gene TRBV11-3, with 7 bases identical to TRBD1. Looked up from germline, CDR1 is SGHNT and CDR2 is YENEEA. The CDR3 has 15 amino acids. Unmatched junction bases numbered 10, after V lost 5 bases and J lost 4 bases. CDR3 sequence (DNA): TGTGCCAGCAGCCGCGGAGGGGGCGGGAGCACTGAAGCTTTCTTT. As protein: CASSRGGGGSTEAFF.

This clone appeared a few times. The rearrangement uses TRBV14 and TRBJ1-1; 7 positions agree with TRBD1. Germline values: CDR1 SGHDN, CDR2 FVKESK. With 4 bases clipped from V and 2 bases from J, the junction kept 1 base outside the gene matches. The CDR3 is made up of 13 amino acids. The CDR3 DNA sequence: TGTGCCAGCAGCCGGGACAGCAACACTGAAGCTTTCTTT. Residues: CASSRDSNTEAFF.

This clone came up a few times. The chain has TRBV19 and TRBJ1-1; D is uncertain. The CDR3 sequence is 14 residues long. V was pared by 0 bases and J by 1 base, with 6 bases between. CDR1 LNHDA and CDR2 SQIVND come from the germline V gene (reference sequence). The CDR3 region is CASSIELRNTEAFF. CDR3 bases: TGTGCCAGTAGTATAGAACTGAGGAACACTGAAGCTTTCTTT. Full variable domain (outside the CDR3, taken from reference TRBV19 and TRBJ1-1): DGGITQSPKYLFRKEGQNVTLSCEQNLNHDAMYWYRQDPGQGLRLIYYSQIVNDFQKGDIAEGYSVSREKKESFPLTVTSAQKNPTAFYLCASSIELRNTEAFFGQGTRLTVV.

This clone showed up just a few times. The rearrangement links TRBV7-6 to TRBJ2-7; maybe TRBD2 (5 bases). V was cut by 4 bases and J by 0 bases, with 13 bases left in between. The CDR3 is 15 amino acids. CDR1 and CDR2 (germline): SGHVS, FNYEAQ. CDR3 coding DNA: TGTGCCAGCAGCTCGCTAGCAACTCTCTCCTACGAGCAGTACTTC. Residues: CASSSLATLSYEQYF.

This clone was observed a few times. The V and J genes are TRBV7-6 and TRBJ1-5, with D perhaps matching TRBD1 (5 bases). CDR1 SGHVS and CDR2 FNYEAQ come from the germline V gene. V shed 2 bases and J shed 5 bases, with 13 bases lying between them. CDR3 length equals 15 residues. The CDR3 coding sequence is TGTGCCAGCAGCTTATGGGGAGGGGTGGATCAGCCCCAGCATTTT. Translating it yields CASSLWGGVDQPQHF.

The rearrangement joins TRBV10-2 to TRBJ2-7; D unresolved. V was pared by 6 bases and J by 2 bases, with 17 bases between. The CDR3 has 15 amino acids. The germline gives CDR1 WSHSY, CDR2 SAAADI. The CDR3 DNA sequence: TGCGCCAGCAGAGTAGGACCACGCCGAACCTACGAGCAGTACTTC. Translating gives CASRVGPRRTYEQYF.

The chain joins TRBV6-7 to TRBJ1-1; D uncertain. TRBV6-7 is marked as an open reading frame, function uncertain. V lost 8 bases to trimming and J lost 8 bases, with 12 bases between them. The CDR3 totals 11 residues. The CDR3 DNA follows: TGTGCCAGCCGCTCCGGGTCCGAAGCTTTCTTT. This codes for CASRSGSEAFF.